The 20 T cell receptor beta chains presented below share a single source sample, sequenced in a study of cytomegalovirus exposure and HLA in healthy donors. It was with 60 Vbeta and 13 Jbeta primers that the PCR ran. Profiling relied on immunoSEQ multiplex PCR, and the TCRdb table lists in-frame clones only, not all of them. The repertoire holds 150,000 or so clones, with 75% as singletons. The specimen sequenced was PBMCs. These receptor sequences come from a man between 18 and 29 years old in good health and CMV-seropositive.

V and J are TRBV12-5 and TRBJ2-4; D is unresolved. Trimming pared 11 bases from V and 1 base from J, leaving 12 bases between. Germline-derived CDR1 and CDR2 are LGHNT and FRNRAP. The CDR3 contains 13 residues. In DNA form, the CDR3 reads TGTGCTTCTTCCGACGGGGCCAAAAACATTCAGTACTTC. This gives the protein CASSDGAKNIQYF.

The rearrangement joins TRBV6-1 to TRBJ2-2, with unresolved D. Germline V gives CDR1 MNHNS, CDR2 SASEGT. The V gene lost 10 bases and the J gene lost 3 bases, with 9 bases spanning the gap. The CDR3 has 12 residues. This chain's CDR3 is CATQRDTGELFF. CDR3 bases: TGTGCCACCCAACGAGACACCGGGGAGCTGTTTTTT.

The chain employs TRBV4-2 and TRBJ2-7, with a weak D call TRBD1 (5 bases). Germline V gene sequence: CDR1 LGHNA, CDR2 YNFKEQ. V lost 0 bases to trimming and J lost 6 bases, with 15 bases between them. The CDR3 contains 15 residues. CDR3 region: CASSQDLPGSGEQYF. The DNA for the CDR3 is TGTGCCAGCAGCCAAGATTTACCAGGGTCTGGCGAGCAGTACTTC.

V usage is TRBV2 and J usage is TRBJ1-1, with no clear D. The CDR3 covers 14 residues. Trimming cost V 4 bases and J 0 bases, with 9 bases left between them. Germline V gene data show CDR1 as SNHLY and CDR2 as FYNNEI. CDR3 sequence reads: CASSALYMNTEAFF. CDR3 sequence (DNA): TGTGCCAGCAGTGCTCTGTACATGAACACTGAAGCTTTCTTT. The full variable domain, its missing parts supplied by reference TRBV2 and TRBJ1-1, is EPEVTQTPSHQVTQMGQEVILRCVPISNHLYFYWYRQILGQKVEFLVSFYNNEISEKSEIFDDQFSVERPDGSNFTLKIRSTKLEDSAMYFCASSALYMNTEAFFGQGTRLTVV.

The V and J genes are TRBV7-9 and TRBJ2-2, with 7 positions matching TRBD2. Germline V lookup: CDR1 SEHNR, CDR2 FQNEAQ (reference sequence). J lost 1 base, V lost 5 bases, and 10 bases had no gene match. The CDR3 is 17 residues long. The DNA for the CDR3 is TGTGCCAGCAGCCCCCTGGGACTACAGAAGAACACCGGGGAGCTGTTTTTT. This gives the protein CASSPLGLQKNTGELFF.

This chain joins TRBV6-1 and TRBJ2-7, with TRBD2 matching 10 bases. In germline, CDR1 is MNHNS, CDR2 SASEGT. The CDR3 covers 17 residues. Trimming removed 4 bases from V and 6 bases from J; junction bases left unmatched: 15. As DNA, the CDR3 is TGTGCCAGCAGTGCCCGGGGAGGACTAGCGGTCTCCGGCGAGCAGTACTTC. It is translated as CASSARGGLAVSGEQYF.

This clone appeared a single time. This chain joins TRBV6-5 and TRBJ2-1; D remains ambiguous. V lost 8 bases, J lost 0 bases, and 11 bases lay in between. The CDR3 has 14 residues. Germline V gives CDR1 MNHEY, CDR2 SVGAGI. As DNA, the CDR3 is TGTGCCAGCTGGGCTTCCAGCTCCTACAATGAGCAGTTCTTC. It codes for CASWASSSYNEQFF.

The chain recombines TRBV15 with TRBJ2-1; 8 positions match TRBD2. The V gene's germline CDR1 is LNHNV and CDR2 YYDKDF (reference sequence). The junction had 7 bases not matched to a gene; V was cut back by 2 bases and J by 7 bases. The CDR3 is 15 amino acids. CDR3 DNA sequence: TGTGCCACCAGCAGACTAACCGGGACTAGGAATGAGCAGTTCTTC. Protein sequence: CATSRLTGTRNEQFF.

The chain links TRBV10-3 to TRBJ2-1, with TRBD2 identical over 7 bases. Germline V gene sequence: CDR1 ENHRY, CDR2 SYGVKD. The CDR3 covers 13 residues. V shed 8 bases and J 2 bases; nucleotides not matched to a gene: 3. The CDR3: CAIATSPYNEQFF. DNA for the CDR3: TGTGCCATCGCGACTAGCCCCTACAATGAGCAGTTCTTC.

This chain links TRBV29-1 with TRBJ2-1; 8 bases agree with TRBD1. V dropped 8 bases and J dropped 3; count of bases not matched to a gene: 3. Germline CDR1 is SQVTM and CDR2 is ANQGSEA. The CDR3 runs to 12 residues. As DNA, the CDR3 is TGCAGCTTAACAGGGGGCTACAATGAGCAGTTCTTC. Its translation is CSLTGGYNEQFF.

The chain recombines TRBV5-4 with TRBJ2-7; 7 bases match TRBD1. With V trimmed by 5 bases and J by 2 bases, 4 bases remained unmatched. Germline V CDR1 and CDR2: SGHNT, YYREEE (reference sequence). This CDR3 region has 13 residues. The CDR3 loop reads CASRPTGTYEQYF. The CDR3 DNA reads as TGTGCCAGCAGACCGACAGGGACCTACGAGCAGTACTTC.

This chain connects TRBV6-5 to TRBJ1-3, with a possible D match to TRBD1 (6 bases). The CDR3 covers 14 residues. V was shortened by 7 bases and J by 8 bases, with 18 bases between the two germline ends. Germline V CDR1 and CDR2: MNHEY, SVGAGI. CDR3 bases: TGTGCCAGCACCAAAGGGGGGGGGTTGTACACCATATATTTT. It is translated as CASTKGGGLYTIYF.

This clone has just one count. This chain connects TRBV28 to TRBJ2-7; 7 bases map to TRBD1. Per germline, CDR1 MDHEN and CDR2 SYDVKM. The J segment lost 5 bases and the V segment lost 6 bases, leaving 7 bases of the junction unmatched. This CDR3 has 13 amino acids. The CDR3 bases are TGTGCCAGCAGCCCTACAGGGGTAAACGAGCAGTACTTC. Amino acids: CASSPTGVNEQYF.

The V gene is TRBV4-2, the J gene TRBJ1-6, with 8 bases matching TRBD1. V lost 3 bases, J lost 7 bases, and 8 bases stayed unmatched. CDR3 length: 16 residues. Germline CDR1 and CDR2: LGHNA and YNFKEQ. As DNA, the CDR3 is TGTGCCAGCAGCCACATAAGGACAGGGAGCAATTCACCCCTCCACTTT. Amino acid sequence: CASSHIRTGSNSPLHF.

The chain is built from TRBV5-4 and TRBJ1-2, with a weak D call TRBD1 (6 bases). The CDR3 is 17 amino acids. The V gene lost 1 base and the J gene lost 7 bases, with 23 bases spanning the gap. Looked up from germline, CDR1 is SGHNT and CDR2 is YYREEE (reference sequence). The CDR3 loop is CASSLISYYGGGSGYTF. In nucleotides, the CDR3 is TGTGCCAGCAGCTTGATCAGTTATTATGGGGGCGGATCTGGCTACACCTTC. Full variable domain (remainder filled in from reference TRBV5-4 and TRBJ1-2): ETGVTQSPTHLIKTRGQQVTLRCSSQSGHNTVSWYQQALGQGPQFIFQYYREEENGRGNFPPRFSGLQFPNYSSELNVNALELDDSALYLCASSLISYYGGGSGYTFGSGTRLTVV.

The table lists this clone with a count of one. The rearrangement uses TRBV30 and TRBJ2-5, with 9 bases that match TRBD1. The J call is uncertain, as TRBJ2-7 better fits the DNA end. This CDR3 region has 15 residues. Looked up from germline, CDR1 is GTSNPN and CDR2 is SVGIG (reference sequence). The CDR3 DNA reads as TGTGCCTGGACTGACCCGGGACAGGGTCACGACGAGCAGTACTTC. Protein: CAWTDPGQGHDEQYF.

This clone occurred once. This rearrangement joins TRBV5-1 to TRBJ1-1, with D perhaps TRBD1 (6 bases). The ends were cut back, 4 bases at V and 1 base at J, with 8 bases in the middle. CDR1 SGHRS and CDR2 YFSETQ come from the germline V gene. There are 13 residues in the CDR3. This chain's CDR3 is CASSGGANTEAFF. The DNA for the CDR3 is TGCGCCAGCAGCGGGGGCGCGAACACTGAAGCTTTCTTT.

This clone appeared a few times. In DNA form, the CDR3 reads TGTGCCAGCAGTGAAAGAAGGACAGGGCAAGGGGAGCTGTTTTTT. Its translation: CASSERRTGQGELFF. The chain links TRBV6-1 to TRBJ2-2; 8 bases match TRBD1. V gave up 2 bases and J gave up 8 bases; unmatched junction bases: 7. The length of the CDR3 is 15 residues. CDR1 is MNHNS and CDR2 is SASEGT in the germline V gene.

A single count supports this clone. This sequence joins TRBV10-3 and TRBJ2-3; TRBD1 might be the D (5 bases). V lost 8 bases, J lost 2 bases, and 11 bases lay in between. The CDR3 is 13 amino acids. Germline lookup yields CDR1 ENHRY and CDR2 SYGVKD. In DNA form, the CDR3 reads TGTGCCATCGATGAGGACAACACAGATACGCAGTATTTT. Encoded protein: CAIDEDNTDTQYF.

The genes are TRBV11-2 and TRBJ2-5, with TRBD1 matching 7 bases. The germline CDR1 and CDR2 sequences are SGHAT and FQNNGV. V shed 1 base, J shed 4 bases, and the junction held 6 bases outside the gene matches. The CDR3 loop spans 15 amino acids. Here the CDR3 reads CASSLVHRGRETQYF. The CDR3 DNA reads as TGTGCCAGCAGCTTAGTTCACAGGGGTAGAGAGACCCAGTACTTC.